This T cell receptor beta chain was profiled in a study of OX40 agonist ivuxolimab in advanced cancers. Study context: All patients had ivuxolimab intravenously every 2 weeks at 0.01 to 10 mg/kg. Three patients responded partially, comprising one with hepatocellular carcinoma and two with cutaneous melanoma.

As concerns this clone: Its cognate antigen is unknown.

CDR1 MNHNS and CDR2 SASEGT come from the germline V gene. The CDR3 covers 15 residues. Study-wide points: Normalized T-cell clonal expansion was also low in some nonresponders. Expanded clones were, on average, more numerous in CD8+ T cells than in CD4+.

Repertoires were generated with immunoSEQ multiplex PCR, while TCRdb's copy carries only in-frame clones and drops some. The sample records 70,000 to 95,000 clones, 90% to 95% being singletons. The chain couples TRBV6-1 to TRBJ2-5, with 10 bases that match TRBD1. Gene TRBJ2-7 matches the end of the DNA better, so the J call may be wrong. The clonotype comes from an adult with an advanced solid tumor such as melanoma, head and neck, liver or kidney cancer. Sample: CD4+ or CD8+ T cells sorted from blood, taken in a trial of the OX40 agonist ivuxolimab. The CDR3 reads CASSEPGQGGYEQYF. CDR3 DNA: TGTGCCAGCAGTGAACCCGGACAGGGGGGCTACGAGCAGTACTTC.